Below are 22 T cell receptor beta chains sequenced from a single sample in a study of neoadjuvant anti-PD-1 for oral cavity cancer. Profiled with immunoSEQ multiplex PCR; TCRdb holds only in-frame clones, not every one. Among about 14,000 clones listed, 70% to 80% were seen once. Source: PBMCs, taken before nivolumab (anti-PD-1) treatment. The receptors here all came from a person aged 40 to 85 with oral cavity squamous cell carcinoma.

The chain carries TRBV27 and TRBJ2-7; 8 nucleotides match TRBD1. The germline V gene encodes CDR1 MNHEY and CDR2 SMNVEV (reference sequence). The CDR3 extends over 15 amino acids. V shed 6 bases, J shed 2 bases, and the junction held 9 bases outside the gene matches. CDR3 coding DNA: TGTGCCAGCAGGCACGGGACAGGAGGGGCCTACGAGCAGTACTTC. Protein product: CASRHGTGGAYEQYF.

The chain links TRBV6-4 to TRBJ2-6; 9 nucleotides agree with TRBD1. Trimming cost V 0 bases and J 1 base; bases outside gene matches: 4. This CDR3 contains 18 residues. The germline V gene has CDR1 MRHNA and CDR2 SNTAGT. CDR3 nucleotides: TGTGCCAGCAGTGACTCGTACAGGGGGCGTTCTGGGGCCAACGTCCTGACTTTC. As protein: CASSDSYRGRSGANVLTF.

The chain is built from TRBV7-8 and TRBJ2-7; 7 bases line up with TRBD2. Trimming removed 4 bases from V and 2 bases from J; junction bases left unmatched: 5. This CDR3 comprises 14 residues. Germline-derived CDR1 and CDR2 are SGHVS and FQNEAQ. This CDR3 reads CASSWSGGPYEQYF. The CDR3 DNA follows: TGTGCCAGCAGCTGGTCGGGAGGACCCTACGAGCAGTACTTC.

This clone was found a few times. The rearrangement uses TRBV5-1 and TRBJ1-5; tentatively, D is TRBD1 (6 bases). The CDR3 sequence is 15 residues long. V lost 4 bases and J 8 bases, leaving 19 bases between the germline ends. Germline CDR1 and CDR2: SGHRS and YFSETQ. Here the CDR3 reads CASSIGQFTREPQHF. The CDR3 region has the DNA TGCGCCAGCAGCATAGGACAGTTCACTAGGGAGCCCCAGCATTTT.

This chain connects TRBV28 to TRBJ1-2; D not certain. Germline lookup yields CDR1 MDHEN and CDR2 SYDVKM. The ends were cut back, 6 bases at V and 4 bases at J, with 21 bases in the middle. This CDR3 spans 16 amino acids. The CDR3 bases are TGTGCCAGCAGAAGGACCCTCCGACGGAGAATCTATGGCTACACCTTC. Amino acid sequence: CASRRTLRRRIYGYTF.

The chain recombines TRBV7-2 with TRBJ1-1, with D perhaps TRBD1 (5 bases). Germline lookup yields CDR1 SGHTA and CDR2 FQGNSA. Trimming left V 4 bases short and J 2 bases short, with 23 bases between. The CDR3 spans 18 residues. CDR3 in amino acids: CASSSPIAAGRGNTEAFF. For the CDR3, the DNA is TGTGCCAGCAGCTCCCCCATAGCGGCAGGGCGGGGAAACACTGAAGCTTTCTTT.

The chain recombines TRBV18 with TRBJ2-3, with no clear D. V lost 0 bases and J 4 bases, leaving 11 bases between the germline ends. Per germline, CDR1 KGHSH and CDR2 LQKENI. This CDR3 spans 15 amino acids. The CDR3, as DNA: TGTGCCAGCTCACCACCGGTAATAAGTCCAGATACGCAGTATTTT. Its protein product is CASSPPVISPDTQYF. The full variable domain, rest sourced from reference TRBV18 and TRBJ2-3, is NAGVMQNPRHLVRRRGQEARLRCSPMKGHSHVYWYRQLPEEGLKFMVYLQKENIIDESGMPKERFSAEFPKEGPSILRIQQVVRGDSAAYFCASSPPVISPDTQYFGPGTRLTVL.

This chain connects TRBV5-1 to TRBJ2-3, with D possibly matching TRBD1 (5 bases). V lost 4 bases, J lost 0 bases, and 9 bases lay in between. Germline V gene sequence: CDR1 SGHRS, CDR2 YFSETQ. CDR3 length: 14 residues. The CDR3 DNA sequence: TGCGCCAGCAGCCCGGACAAGAGCACAGATACGCAGTATTTT. Amino acids: CASSPDKSTDTQYF. The full variable domain, rest sourced from reference TRBV5-1 and TRBJ2-3, is KAGVTQTPRYLIKTRGQQVTLSCSPISGHRSVSWYQQTPGQGLQFLFEYFSETQRNKGNFPGRFSGRQFSNSRSEMNVSTLELGDSALYLCASSPDKSTDTQYFGPGTRLTVL.

V usage is TRBV9 and J usage is TRBJ1-1; 11 bases are shared with TRBD1. The ends lost 4 bases at V and 10 bases at J; junction bases unmatched: 9. Germline V gene lookup returns CDR1 SGDLS and CDR2 YYNGEE. The CDR3 is 14 amino acids. The CDR3 bases are TGTGCCAGCAGCTTCGGGACAGGGGGTGTTGGAGCTTTCTTT. Translating it yields CASSFGTGGVGAFF.

V is TRBV5-4 and J is TRBJ2-7, with TRBD1 as a possible D gene (5 bases). CDR3 length: 13 residues. V lost 7 bases and J 1 base, leaving 12 bases between the germline ends. CDR1 and CDR2 from the germline V gene are SGHNT and YYREEE (reference sequence). The CDR3: CASGWGRSYEQYF. CDR3 nucleotide sequence: TGTGCCAGCGGGTGGGGCAGGTCCTACGAGCAGTACTTC.

The chain links TRBV4-1 to TRBJ2-1, with 7 bases fitting TRBD1. This CDR3 is 15 amino acids long. Germline-derived CDR1 and CDR2 are MGHRA and YSYEKL. The V and J ends lost 2 bases and 4 bases, in that order; junction bases with no gene match: 5. The CDR3 sequence: CASSQRTGQYNEQFF. CDR3 DNA sequence: TGCGCCAGCAGCCAAAGAACGGGACAGTACAATGAGCAGTTCTTC.

This clone has only a few counts. J is TRBJ2-1 and V is TRBV12-2; the table's D call, TRBD2, was not checked against the DNA. TRBV12-2 is deemed a pseudogene. The length of the CDR3 is 17 residues. In DNA form, the CDR3 reads TGTGCAAGTCGCTTAGAGGTAGTAGCGGGATTTGGGAATGAGCAGTTCTTC. Amino acids: CASRLEVVAGFGNEQFF.

The chain uses TRBV10-2 and TRBJ1-3, with 8 bases lining up with TRBD1. Germline V gene sequence: CDR1 WSHSY, CDR2 SAAADI. Losses at the gene ends were 7 bases for V and 2 bases for J; bases not matched to a gene: 7. The length of the CDR3 is 15 residues. The chain's CDR3 is CASTGTGPTGNTIYF. CDR3 nucleotide sequence: TGCGCCAGCACTGGGACAGGTCCTACTGGAAACACCATATATTTT.

In DNA, the CDR3 is TGTGCCAGCAGCGTAGATGGGGCAAGTAGGGTTGAGCAGTTCTTC. It translates to CASSVDGASRVEQFF. V usage is TRBV9 and J usage is TRBJ2-1, with a weak D call TRBD1 (5 bases). Between the trimmed V and J ends, which lost 0 bases and 9 bases, there was a span of 16 bases. The CDR3 spans 15 residues. Germline CDR1 SGDLS, CDR2 YYNGEE. The whole variable domain, remainder taken from reference TRBV9 and TRBJ2-1, is DSGVTQTPKHLITATGQRVTLRCSPRSGDLSVYWYQQSLDQGLQFLIQYYNGEERAKGNILERFSAQQFPDLHSELNLSSLELGDSALYFCASSVDGASRVEQFFGPGTRLTVL.

The V and J genes are TRBV5-6 and TRBJ1-6, with D possibly being TRBD1 (5 bases). The V and J ends lost 3 bases and 9 bases respectively, with 7 bases between them. CDR1 is SGHDT and CDR2 is YYEEEE in the germline V gene. This CDR3 is built from 12 residues. CDR3 nucleotide sequence: TGTGCCAGCAGCTCTAGGGGTTCACCCCTCCACTTT. Translating it yields CASSSRGSPLHF.

The J gene is TRBJ2-6, the V gene TRBV6-4; D gene ambiguous. The germline gives CDR1 MRHNA, CDR2 SNTAGT. The CDR3 is 14 amino acids. V was shortened by 5 bases and J by 2 bases, with 7 bases between the two germline ends. DNA of the CDR3: TGTGCCAGCAGTACCTTCACTGGGGCCAACGTCCTGACTTTC. This sequence encodes CASSTFTGANVLTF.

The chain uses TRBV7-8 and TRBJ2-1; a possible D gene is TRBD2 (5 bases). V lost 3 bases and J lost 8, with 11 bases in between. The CDR3 is 13 amino acids. From germline, CDR1 is SGHVS and CDR2 FQNEAQ. The CDR3 region is CASSFVAGDEQFF. DNA of the CDR3: TGTGCCAGCAGCTTTGTGGCGGGCGATGAGCAGTTCTTC.

The V and J genes are TRBV30 and TRBJ1-5; D may be TRBD1 (6 bases). Germline assignment: CDR1 GTSNPN and CDR2 SVGIG (reference sequence). This CDR3 spans 15 amino acids. Trimming shortened V by 5 bases and J by 6 bases, and 20 bases separated the two germline ends. CDR3 sequence: CAWGTATGFGQPQHF. CDR3 coding DNA: TGTGCCTGGGGAACCGCCACAGGGTTTGGTCAGCCCCAGCATTTT.

This clone was counted once. This rearrangement joins TRBV27 to TRBJ2-3; TRBD2 agrees at 7 bases. The V segment lost 2 bases and the J segment 6 bases; nucleotides outside the gene matches: 5. This CDR3 spans 14 amino acids. The germline CDR1 and CDR2 sequences are MNHEY and SMNVEV (reference sequence). CDR3 sequence: CASSLLRGGDTQYF. In nucleotides, the CDR3 is TGTGCCAGCAGTTTACTGCGGGGAGGGGATACGCAGTATTTT.

There are a few counts of this clone. J is TRBJ1-2 and V is TRBV6-1; 7 nucleotides match TRBD1. After removal of 4 bases from V and 2 bases from J, the junction contained 16 bases not matched to a gene. This CDR3 is 18 amino acids long. The germline gives CDR1 MNHNS, CDR2 SASEGT. DNA for the CDR3: TGTGCCAGCAGTGGCCGACAGGGCCTGCTCTTACGAAACTATGGCTACACCTTC. Residues: CASSGRQGLLLRNYGYTF.

This chain uses TRBV4-1 with TRBJ2-3; the D gene is possibly TRBD2 (6 bases). The V end was cut by 1 base, the J end by 0 bases, with 14 bases between. The germline CDR1 and CDR2 sequences are MGHRA and YSYEKL. The CDR3 covers 17 residues. DNA for the CDR3: TGCGCCAGCAGCCAAGGAGGGCGGGGCCCTAGCACAGATACGCAGTATTTT. Its protein is CASSQGGRGPSTDTQYF.

This clone appeared a few times. The chain joins TRBV5-1 to TRBJ2-3, with TRBD1 matching over 8 bases. The V gene end was trimmed by 1 base and the J gene end by 0 bases; junction bases not matched to a gene: 1. The CDR3 covers 15 residues. From germline, CDR1 is SGHRS and CDR2 YFSETQ. CDR3 sequence reads: CASSLTGGSTDTQYF. The CDR3 DNA reads TGCGCCAGCAGCTTGACAGGGGGAAGCACAGATACGCAGTATTTT.